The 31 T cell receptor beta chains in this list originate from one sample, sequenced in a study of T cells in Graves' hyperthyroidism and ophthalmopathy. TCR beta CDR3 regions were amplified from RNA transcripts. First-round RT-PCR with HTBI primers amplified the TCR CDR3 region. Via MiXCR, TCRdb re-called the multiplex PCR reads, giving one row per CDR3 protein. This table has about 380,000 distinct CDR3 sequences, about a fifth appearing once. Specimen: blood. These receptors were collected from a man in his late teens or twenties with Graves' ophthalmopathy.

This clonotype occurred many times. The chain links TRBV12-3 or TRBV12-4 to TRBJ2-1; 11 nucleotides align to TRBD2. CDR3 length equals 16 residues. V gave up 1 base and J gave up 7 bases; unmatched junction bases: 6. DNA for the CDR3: TGTGCCAGCAGTTTAGAGGTTAGCGGGGGGGTAAATGAGCAGTTCTTC. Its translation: CASSLEVSGGVNEQFF.

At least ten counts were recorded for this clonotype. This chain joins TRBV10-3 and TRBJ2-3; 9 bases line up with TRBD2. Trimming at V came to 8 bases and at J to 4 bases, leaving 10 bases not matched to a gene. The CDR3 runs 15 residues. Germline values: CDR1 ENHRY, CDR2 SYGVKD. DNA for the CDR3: TGTGCCATCCAGGGCGGCGGGGGGGCCGCAGATACGCAGTATTTT. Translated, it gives CAIQGGGGAADTQYF.

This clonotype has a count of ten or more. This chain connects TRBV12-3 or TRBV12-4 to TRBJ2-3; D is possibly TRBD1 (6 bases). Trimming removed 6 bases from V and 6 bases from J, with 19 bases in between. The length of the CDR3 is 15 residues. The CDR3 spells CASRRTVGLLDTQYF. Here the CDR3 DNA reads TGTGCCAGCAGACGGACAGTAGGCCTTTTGGATACGCAGTATTTT.

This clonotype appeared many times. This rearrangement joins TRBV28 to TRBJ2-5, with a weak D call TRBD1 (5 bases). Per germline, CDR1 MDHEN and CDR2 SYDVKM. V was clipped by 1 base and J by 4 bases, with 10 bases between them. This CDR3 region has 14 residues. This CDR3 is CASSLFSGRETQYF. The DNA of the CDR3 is TGTGCCAGCAGTTTATTTTCAGGGCGAGAGACCCAGTACTTC.

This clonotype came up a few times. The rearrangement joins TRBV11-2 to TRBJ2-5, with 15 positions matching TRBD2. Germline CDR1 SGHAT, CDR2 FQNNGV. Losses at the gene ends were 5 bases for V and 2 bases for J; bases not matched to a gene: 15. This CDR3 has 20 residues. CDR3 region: CASSPAPGLAGGPRQETQYF. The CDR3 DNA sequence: TGTGCCAGCAGCCCCGCACCCGGACTAGCGGGGGGGCCGAGGCAAGAGACCCAGTACTTC.

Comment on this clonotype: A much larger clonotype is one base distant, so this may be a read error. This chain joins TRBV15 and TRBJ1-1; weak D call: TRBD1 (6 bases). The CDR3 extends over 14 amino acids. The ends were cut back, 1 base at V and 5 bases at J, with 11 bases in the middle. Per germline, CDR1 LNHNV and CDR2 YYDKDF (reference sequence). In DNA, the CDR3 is TGTGCCACCAGCAGAGTGAGGGGGGCTACTGAAGCTTTCTTT. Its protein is CATSRVRGATEAFF.

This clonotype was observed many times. The CDR3 sequence is CASRVGSYNEQFF. CDR3 sequence (DNA): TGTGCCAGCAGGGTGGGGTCCTACAATGAGCAGTTCTTC. The chain recombines TRBV6-1 with TRBJ2-1, with D uncertain. Germline V gene data show CDR1 as MNHNS and CDR2 as SASEGT. V was clipped by 6 bases and J by 1 base, with 7 bases between them. This CDR3 has 13 amino acids.

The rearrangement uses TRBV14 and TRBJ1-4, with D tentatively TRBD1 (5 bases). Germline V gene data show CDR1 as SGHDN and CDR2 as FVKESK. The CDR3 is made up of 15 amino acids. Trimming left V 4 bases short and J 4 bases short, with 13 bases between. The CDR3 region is CASSRGGALNEKLFF. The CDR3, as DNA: TGTGCCAGCAGCCGGGGGGGAGCGCTTAATGAAAAACTGTTTTTT. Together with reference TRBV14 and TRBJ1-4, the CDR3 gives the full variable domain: EAGVTQFPSHSVIEKGQTVTLRCDPISGHDNLYWYRRVMGKEIKFLLHFVKESKQDESGMPNNRFLAERTGGTYSTLKVQPAELEDSGVYFCASSRGGALNEKLFFGSGTQLSVL.

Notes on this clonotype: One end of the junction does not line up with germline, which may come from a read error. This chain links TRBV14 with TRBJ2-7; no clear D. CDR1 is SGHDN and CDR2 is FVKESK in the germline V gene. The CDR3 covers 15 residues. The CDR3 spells CASSPVMGVSYEQYF. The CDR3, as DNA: TGTGCTAGCAGCCCTGTAATGGGCGTCTCCTACGAGCAGTACTTC.

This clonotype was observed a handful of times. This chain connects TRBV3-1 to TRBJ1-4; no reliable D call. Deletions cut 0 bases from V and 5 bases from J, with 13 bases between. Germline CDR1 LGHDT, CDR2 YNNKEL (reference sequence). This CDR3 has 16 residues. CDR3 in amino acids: CASSQEDAAVNEKLFF. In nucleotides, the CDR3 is TGTGCCAGCAGCCAAGAGGACGCCGCAGTAAATGAAAAACTGTTTTTT. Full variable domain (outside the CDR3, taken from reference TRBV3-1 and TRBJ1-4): DTAVSQTPKYLVTQMGNDKSIKCEQNLGHDTMYWYKQDSKKFLKIMFSYNNKELIINETVPNRFSPKSPDKAHLNLHINSLELGDSAVYFCASSQEDAAVNEKLFFGSGTQLSVL.

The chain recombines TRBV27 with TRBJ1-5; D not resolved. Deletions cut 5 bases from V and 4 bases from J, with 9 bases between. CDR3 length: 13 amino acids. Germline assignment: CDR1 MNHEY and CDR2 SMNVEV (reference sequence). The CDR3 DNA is TGTGCCAGCAGTCCGCTGCAGAATCAGCCCCAGCATTTT. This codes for CASSPLQNQPQHF.

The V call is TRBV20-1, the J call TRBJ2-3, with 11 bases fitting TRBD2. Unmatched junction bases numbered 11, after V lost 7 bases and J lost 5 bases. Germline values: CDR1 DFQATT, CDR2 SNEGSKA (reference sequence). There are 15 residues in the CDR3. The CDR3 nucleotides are TGCAGTGTTAGTTTTAGCGGGGGGGGGGGAGATACGCAGTATTTT. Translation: CSVSFSGGGGDTQYF.

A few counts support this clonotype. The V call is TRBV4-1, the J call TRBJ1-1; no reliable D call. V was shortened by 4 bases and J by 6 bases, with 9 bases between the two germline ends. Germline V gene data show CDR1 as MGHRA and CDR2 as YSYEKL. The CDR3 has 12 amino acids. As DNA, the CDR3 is TGCGCCAGCAGCCTCGACGGGGCTGAAGCTTTCTTT. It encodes CASSLDGAEAFF.

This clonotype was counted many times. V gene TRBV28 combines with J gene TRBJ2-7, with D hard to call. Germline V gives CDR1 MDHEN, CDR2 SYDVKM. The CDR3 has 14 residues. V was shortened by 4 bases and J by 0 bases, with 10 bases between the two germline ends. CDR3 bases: TGTGCCAGCAGTTGGGATGGGTCCTCCTACGAGCAGTACTTC. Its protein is CASSWDGSSYEQYF.

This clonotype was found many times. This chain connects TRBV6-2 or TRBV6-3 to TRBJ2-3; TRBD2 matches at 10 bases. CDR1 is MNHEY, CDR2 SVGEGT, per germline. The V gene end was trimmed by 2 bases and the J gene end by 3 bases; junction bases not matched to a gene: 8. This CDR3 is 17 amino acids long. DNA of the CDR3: TGTGCCAGCAGTTACCCTAAACTAGCGGGGCCTACAGATACGCAGTATTTT. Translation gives CASSYPKLAGPTDTQYF.

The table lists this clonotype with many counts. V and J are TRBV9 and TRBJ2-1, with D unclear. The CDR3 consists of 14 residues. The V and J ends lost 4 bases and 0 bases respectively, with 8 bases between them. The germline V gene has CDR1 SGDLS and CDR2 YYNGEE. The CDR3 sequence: CASSPQSSYNEQFF. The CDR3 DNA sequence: TGTGCCAGCAGCCCGCAAAGCTCCTACAATGAGCAGTTCTTC.

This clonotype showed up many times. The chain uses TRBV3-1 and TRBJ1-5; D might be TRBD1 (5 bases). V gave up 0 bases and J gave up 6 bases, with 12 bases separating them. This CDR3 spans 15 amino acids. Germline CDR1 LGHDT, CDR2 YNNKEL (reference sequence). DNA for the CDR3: TGTGCCAGCAGCCAAGATCTGGGGCGGGGTCAGCCCCAGCATTTT. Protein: CASSQDLGRGQPQHF.

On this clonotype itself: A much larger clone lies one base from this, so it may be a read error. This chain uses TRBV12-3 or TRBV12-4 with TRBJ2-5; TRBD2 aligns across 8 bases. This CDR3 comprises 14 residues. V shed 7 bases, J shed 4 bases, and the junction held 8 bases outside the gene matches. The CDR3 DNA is TGTGCCAGCACCTCGAGCGGGGGTGTAGAGACCCAGTACTTC. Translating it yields CASTSSGGVETQYF.

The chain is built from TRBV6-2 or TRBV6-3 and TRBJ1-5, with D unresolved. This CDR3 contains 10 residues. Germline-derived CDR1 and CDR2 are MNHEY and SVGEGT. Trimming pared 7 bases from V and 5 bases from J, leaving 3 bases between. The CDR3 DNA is TGTGCCAGCACAGATCAGCCCCAGCATTTT. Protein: CASTDQPQHF.

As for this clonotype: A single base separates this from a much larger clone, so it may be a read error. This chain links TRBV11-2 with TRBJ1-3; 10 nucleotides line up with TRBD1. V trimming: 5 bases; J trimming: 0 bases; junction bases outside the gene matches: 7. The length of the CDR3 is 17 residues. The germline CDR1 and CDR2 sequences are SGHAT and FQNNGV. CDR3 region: CASSPPGQGFSGNTIYF. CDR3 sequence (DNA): TGTGCCAGCAGCCCCCCGGGACAGGGGTTCTCTGGAAACACCATATATTTT. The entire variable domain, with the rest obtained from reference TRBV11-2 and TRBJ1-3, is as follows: EAGVAQSPRYKIIEKRQSVAFWCNPISGHATLYWYQQILGQGPKLLIQFQNNGVVDDSQLPKDRFSAERLKGVDSTLKIQPAKLEDSAVYLCASSPPGQGFSGNTIYFGEGSWLTVV.

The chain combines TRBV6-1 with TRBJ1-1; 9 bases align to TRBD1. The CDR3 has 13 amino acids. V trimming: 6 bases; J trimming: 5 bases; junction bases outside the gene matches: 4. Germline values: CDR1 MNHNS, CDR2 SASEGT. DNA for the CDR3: TGTGCCAGCAGACAGGGGGCGAGGACTGAAGCTTTCTTT. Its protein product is CASRQGARTEAFF.

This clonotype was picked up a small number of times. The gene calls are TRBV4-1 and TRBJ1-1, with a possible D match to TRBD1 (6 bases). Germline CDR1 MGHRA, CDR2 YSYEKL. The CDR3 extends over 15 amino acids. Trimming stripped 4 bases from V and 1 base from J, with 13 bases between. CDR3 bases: TGCGCCAGCAGCCCCGTACAGGGCGCGAACACTGAAGCTTTCTTT. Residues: CASSPVQGANTEAFF.

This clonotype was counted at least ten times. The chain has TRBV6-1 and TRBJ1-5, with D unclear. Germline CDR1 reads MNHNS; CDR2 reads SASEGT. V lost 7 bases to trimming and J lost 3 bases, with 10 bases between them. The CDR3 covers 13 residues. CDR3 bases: TGTGCCAGCACCCAGGTTTACAATCAGCCCCAGCATTTT. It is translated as CASTQVYNQPQHF.

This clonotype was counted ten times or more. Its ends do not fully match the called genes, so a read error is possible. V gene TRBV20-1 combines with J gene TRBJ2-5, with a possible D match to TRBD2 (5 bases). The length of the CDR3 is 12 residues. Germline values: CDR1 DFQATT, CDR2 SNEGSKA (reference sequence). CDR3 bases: TGCAGTGCCAGAGCGGCCGGAGAGACCCAGTACTTC. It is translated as CSARAAGETQYF.

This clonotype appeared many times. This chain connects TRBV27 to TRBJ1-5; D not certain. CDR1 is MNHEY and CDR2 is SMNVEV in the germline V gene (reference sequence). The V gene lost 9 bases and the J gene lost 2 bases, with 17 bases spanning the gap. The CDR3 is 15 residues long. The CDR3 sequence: CASRESPGGNQPQHF. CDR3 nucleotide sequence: TGTGCCAGTCGCGAGTCACCCGGGGGCAATCAGCCCCAGCATTTT.

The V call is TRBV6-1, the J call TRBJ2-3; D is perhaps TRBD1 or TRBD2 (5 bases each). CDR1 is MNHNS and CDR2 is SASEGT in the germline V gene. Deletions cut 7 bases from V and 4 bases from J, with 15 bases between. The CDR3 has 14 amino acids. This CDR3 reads CASTSGTHPDTQYF. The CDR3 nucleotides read TGTGCCAGCACATCCGGGACCCACCCAGATACGCAGTATTTT.

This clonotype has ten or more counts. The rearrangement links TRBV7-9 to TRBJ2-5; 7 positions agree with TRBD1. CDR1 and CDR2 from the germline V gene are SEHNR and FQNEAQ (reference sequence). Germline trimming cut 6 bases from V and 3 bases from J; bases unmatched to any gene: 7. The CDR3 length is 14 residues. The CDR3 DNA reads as TGTGCCAGCAGATCGACAGGGCAGAAAGAGACCCAGTACTTC. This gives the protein CASRSTGQKETQYF.

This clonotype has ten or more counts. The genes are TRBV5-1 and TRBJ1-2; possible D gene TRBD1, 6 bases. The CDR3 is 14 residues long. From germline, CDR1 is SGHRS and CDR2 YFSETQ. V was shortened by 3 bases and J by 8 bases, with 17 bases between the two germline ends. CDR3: CASSSGQPPVGYTF. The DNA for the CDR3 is TGCGCCAGCAGCTCTGGACAGCCTCCGGTGGGCTACACCTTC. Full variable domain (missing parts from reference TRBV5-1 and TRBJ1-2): KAGVTQTPRYLIKTRGQQVTLSCSPISGHRSVSWYQQTPGQGLQFLFEYFSETQRNKGNFPGRFSGRQFSNSRSEMNVSTLELGDSALYLCASSSGQPPVGYTFGSGTRLTVV.

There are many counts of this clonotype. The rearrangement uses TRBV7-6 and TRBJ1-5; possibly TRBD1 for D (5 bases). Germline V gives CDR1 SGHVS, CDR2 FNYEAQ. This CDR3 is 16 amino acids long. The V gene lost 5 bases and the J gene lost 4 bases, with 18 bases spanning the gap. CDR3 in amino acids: CASSLQPGWGNQPQHF. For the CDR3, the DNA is TGTGCCAGCAGCCTGCAGCCGGGGTGGGGGAATCAGCCCCAGCATTTT.

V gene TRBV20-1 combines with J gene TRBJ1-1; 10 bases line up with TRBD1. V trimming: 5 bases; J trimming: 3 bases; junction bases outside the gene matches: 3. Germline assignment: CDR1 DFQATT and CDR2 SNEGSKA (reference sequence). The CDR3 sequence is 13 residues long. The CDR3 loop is CSAPGTGDTEAFF. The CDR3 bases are TGCAGTGCTCCCGGGACAGGGGACACTGAAGCTTTCTTT.

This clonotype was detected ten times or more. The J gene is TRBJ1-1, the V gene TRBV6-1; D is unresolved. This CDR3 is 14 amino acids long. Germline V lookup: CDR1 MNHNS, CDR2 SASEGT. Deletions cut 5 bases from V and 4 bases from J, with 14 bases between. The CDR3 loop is CASSPRGFSTEAFF. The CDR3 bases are TGTGCCAGCAGTCCACGAGGGTTTAGCACTGAAGCTTTCTTT.